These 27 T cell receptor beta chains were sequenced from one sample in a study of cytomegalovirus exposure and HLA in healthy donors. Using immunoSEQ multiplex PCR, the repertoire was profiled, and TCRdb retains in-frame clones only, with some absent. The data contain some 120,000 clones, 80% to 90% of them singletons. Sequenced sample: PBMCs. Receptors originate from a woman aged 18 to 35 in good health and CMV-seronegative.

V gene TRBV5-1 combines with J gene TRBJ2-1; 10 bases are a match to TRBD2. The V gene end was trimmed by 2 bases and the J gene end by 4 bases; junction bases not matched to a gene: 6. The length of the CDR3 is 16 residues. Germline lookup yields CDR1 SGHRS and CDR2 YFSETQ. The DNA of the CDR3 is TGCGCCAGCAGCTTCAGCGGGGGGGCCACGTACAATGAGCAGTTCTTC. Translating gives CASSFSGGATYNEQFF.

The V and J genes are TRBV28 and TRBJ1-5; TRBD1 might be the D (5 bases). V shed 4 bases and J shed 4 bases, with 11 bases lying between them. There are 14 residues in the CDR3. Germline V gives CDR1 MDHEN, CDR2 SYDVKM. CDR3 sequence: CASSSGGSNQPQHF. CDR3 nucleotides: TGTGCCAGCAGTTCGGGGGGATCTAATCAGCCCCAGCATTTT.

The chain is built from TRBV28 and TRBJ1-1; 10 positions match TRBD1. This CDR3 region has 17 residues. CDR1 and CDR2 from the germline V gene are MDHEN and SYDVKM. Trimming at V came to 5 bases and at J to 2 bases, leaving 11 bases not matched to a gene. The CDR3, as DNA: TGTGCCAGCAGTCTCCCACCCGGGACAGGGGACAACACTGAAGCTTTCTTT. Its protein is CASSLPPGTGDNTEAFF. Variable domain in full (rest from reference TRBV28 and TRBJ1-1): DVKVTQSSRYLVKRTGEKVFLECVQDMDHENMFWYRQDPGLGLRLIYFSYDVKMKEKGDIPEGYSVSREKKERFSLILESASTNQTSMYLCASSLPPGTGDNTEAFFGQGTRLTVV.

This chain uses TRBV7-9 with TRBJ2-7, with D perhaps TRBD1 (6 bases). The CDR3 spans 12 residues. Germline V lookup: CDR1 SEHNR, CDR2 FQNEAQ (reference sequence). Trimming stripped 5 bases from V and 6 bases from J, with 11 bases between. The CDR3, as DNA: TGTGCCAGCAGCCAGAACAGGGCCGAGCAGTACTTC. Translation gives CASSQNRAEQYF.

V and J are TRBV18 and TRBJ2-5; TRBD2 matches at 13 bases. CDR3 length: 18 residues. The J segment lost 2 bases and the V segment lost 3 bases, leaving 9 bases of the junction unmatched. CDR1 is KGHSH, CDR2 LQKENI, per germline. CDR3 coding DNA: TGTGCCAGCTCACCCCGGACTAGCGGGAGCGGGGGGCAAGAGACCCAGTACTTC. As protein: CASSPRTSGSGGQETQYF. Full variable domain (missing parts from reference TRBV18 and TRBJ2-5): NAGVMQNPRHLVRRRGQEARLRCSPMKGHSHVYWYRQLPEEGLKFMVYLQKENIIDESGMPKERFSAEFPKEGPSILRIQQVVRGDSAAYFCASSPRTSGSGGQETQYFGPGTRLLVL.

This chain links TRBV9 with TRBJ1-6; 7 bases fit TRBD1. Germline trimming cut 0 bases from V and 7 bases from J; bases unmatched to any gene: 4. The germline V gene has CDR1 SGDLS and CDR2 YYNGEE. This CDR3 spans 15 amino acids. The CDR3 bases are TGTGCCAGCAGCGTAGAAGGACAGGCGAATTCACCCCTCCACTTT. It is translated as CASSVEGQANSPLHF.

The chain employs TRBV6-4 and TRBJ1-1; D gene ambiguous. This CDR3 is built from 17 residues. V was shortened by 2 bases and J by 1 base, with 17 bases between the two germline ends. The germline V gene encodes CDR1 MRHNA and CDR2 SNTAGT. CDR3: CASSDQRYQDPNTEAFF. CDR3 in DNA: TGTGCCAGCAGTGACCAACGATATCAGGATCCGAACACTGAAGCTTTCTTT.

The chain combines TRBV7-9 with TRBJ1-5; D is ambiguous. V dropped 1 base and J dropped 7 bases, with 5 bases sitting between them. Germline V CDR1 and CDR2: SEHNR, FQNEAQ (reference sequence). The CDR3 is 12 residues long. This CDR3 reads CASSLDSQPQHF. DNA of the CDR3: TGTGCCAGCAGCTTAGATAGCCAGCCCCAGCATTTT.

The CDR3 here is CASSRLAVGEKETQYF. CDR3 sequence (DNA): TGTGCCAGCAGCCGACTAGCGGTGGGAGAAAAAGAGACCCAGTACTTC. The rearrangement joins TRBV5-4 to TRBJ2-5, with 9 bases lining up with TRBD2. The CDR3 sequence is 16 residues long. V shed 4 bases, J shed 3 bases, and the junction held 10 bases outside the gene matches. Germline loops: CDR1 SGHNT, CDR2 YYREEE (reference sequence).

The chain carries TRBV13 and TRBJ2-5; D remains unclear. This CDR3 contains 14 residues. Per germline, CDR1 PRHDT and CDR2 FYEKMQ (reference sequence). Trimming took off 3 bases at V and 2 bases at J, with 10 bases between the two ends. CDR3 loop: CASSFEARQETQYF. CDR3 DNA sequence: TGTGCCAGCAGCTTTGAAGCCCGTCAAGAGACCCAGTACTTC.

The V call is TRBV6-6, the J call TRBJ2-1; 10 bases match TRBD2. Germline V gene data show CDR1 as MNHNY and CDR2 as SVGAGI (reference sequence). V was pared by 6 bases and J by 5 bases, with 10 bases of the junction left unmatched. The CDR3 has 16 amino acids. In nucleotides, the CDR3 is TGTGCCAGCAGCACCACAGTAGCGGGGGGAGACAATGAGCAGTTCTTC. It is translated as CASSTTVAGGDNEQFF.

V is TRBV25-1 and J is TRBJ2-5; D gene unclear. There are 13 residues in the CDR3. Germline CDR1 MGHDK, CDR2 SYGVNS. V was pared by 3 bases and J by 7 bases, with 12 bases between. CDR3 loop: CASSESPISTQYF. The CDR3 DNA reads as TGTGCCAGCAGTGAGAGCCCAATCTCGACCCAGTACTTC.

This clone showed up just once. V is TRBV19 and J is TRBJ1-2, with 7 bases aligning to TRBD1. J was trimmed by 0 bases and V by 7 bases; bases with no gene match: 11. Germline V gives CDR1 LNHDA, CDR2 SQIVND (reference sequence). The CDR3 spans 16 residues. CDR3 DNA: TGTGCCAGTACGAGAGCCGGGACAGCAACTAACTATGGCTACACCTTC. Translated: CASTRAGTATNYGYTF.

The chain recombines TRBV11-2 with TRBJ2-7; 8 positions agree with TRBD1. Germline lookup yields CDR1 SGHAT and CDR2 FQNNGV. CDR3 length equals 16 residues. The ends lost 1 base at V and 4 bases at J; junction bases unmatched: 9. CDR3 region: CASSLARLDRDYEQYF. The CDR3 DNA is TGTGCCAGCAGCTTAGCCCGACTGGACAGGGATTACGAGCAGTACTTC.

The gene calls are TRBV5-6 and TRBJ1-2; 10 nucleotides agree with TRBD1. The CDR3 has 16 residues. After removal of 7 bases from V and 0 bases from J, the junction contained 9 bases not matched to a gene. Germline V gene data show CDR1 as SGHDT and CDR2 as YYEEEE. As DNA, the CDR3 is TGTGCCAGCGGGAGCCCCGGGACAGGGGCTAACTATGGCTACACCTTC. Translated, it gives CASGSPGTGANYGYTF.

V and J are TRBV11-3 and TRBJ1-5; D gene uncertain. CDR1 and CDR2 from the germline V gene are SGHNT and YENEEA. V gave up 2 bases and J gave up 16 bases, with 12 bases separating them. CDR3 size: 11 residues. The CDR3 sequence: CASSLRPGNHF. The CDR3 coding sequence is TGTGCCAGCAGCTTACGGCCGGGAAATCATTTT.

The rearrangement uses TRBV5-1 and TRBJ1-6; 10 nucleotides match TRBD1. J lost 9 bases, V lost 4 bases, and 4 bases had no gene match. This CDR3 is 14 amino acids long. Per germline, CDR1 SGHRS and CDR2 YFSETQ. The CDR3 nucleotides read TGCGCCAGCAGCCCGACAGGGGGCTTTTCACCCCTCCACTTT. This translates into CASSPTGGFSPLHF.

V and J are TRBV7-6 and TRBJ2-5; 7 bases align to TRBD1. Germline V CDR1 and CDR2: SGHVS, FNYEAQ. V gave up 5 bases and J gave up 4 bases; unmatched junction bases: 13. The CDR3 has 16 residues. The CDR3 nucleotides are TGTGCCAGCAGCCGAGACGCGAGGGGGCGGTCAGAGACCCAGTACTTC. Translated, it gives CASSRDARGRSETQYF. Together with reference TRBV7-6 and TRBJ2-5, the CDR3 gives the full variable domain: GAGVSQSPRYKVTKRGQDVALRCDPISGHVSLYWYRQALGQGPEFLTYFNYEAQQDKSGLPNDRFSAERPEGSISTLTIQRTEQRDSAMYRCASSRDARGRSETQYFGPGTRLLVL.

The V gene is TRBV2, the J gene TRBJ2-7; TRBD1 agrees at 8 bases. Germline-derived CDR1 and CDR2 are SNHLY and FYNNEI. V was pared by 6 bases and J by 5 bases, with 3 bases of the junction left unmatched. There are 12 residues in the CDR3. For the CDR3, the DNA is TGTGCCAGCAGGCCACAGGGGGACGAGCAGTACTTC. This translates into CASRPQGDEQYF.

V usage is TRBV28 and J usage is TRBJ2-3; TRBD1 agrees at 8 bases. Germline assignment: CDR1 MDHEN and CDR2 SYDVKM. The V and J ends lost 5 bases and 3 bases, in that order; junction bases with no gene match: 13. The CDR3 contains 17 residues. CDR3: CASSATGDQLGTDTQYF. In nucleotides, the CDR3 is TGTGCCAGCAGTGCGACAGGGGACCAACTGGGGACAGATACGCAGTATTTT.

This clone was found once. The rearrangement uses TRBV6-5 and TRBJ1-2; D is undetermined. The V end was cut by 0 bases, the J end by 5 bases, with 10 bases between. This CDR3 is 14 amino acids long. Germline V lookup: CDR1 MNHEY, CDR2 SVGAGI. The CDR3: CASSYSILGYGYTF. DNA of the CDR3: TGTGCCAGCAGTTACTCGATACTAGGATATGGCTACACCTTC.

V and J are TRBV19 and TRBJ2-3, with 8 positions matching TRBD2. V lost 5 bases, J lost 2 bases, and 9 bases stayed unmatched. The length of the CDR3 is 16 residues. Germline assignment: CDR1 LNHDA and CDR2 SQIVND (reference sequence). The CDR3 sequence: CASSPTPLAVTDTQYF. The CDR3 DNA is TGTGCCAGTAGTCCGACTCCACTAGCGGTCACAGATACGCAGTATTTT.

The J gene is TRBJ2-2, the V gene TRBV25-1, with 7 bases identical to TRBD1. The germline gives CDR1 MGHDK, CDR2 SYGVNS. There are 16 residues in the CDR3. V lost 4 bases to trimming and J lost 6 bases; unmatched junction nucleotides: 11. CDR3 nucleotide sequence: TGTGCCAGCAGTGGCCGGGACAGTTGGGTTTCCGGGGAGCTGTTTTTT. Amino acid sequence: CASSGRDSWVSGELFF.

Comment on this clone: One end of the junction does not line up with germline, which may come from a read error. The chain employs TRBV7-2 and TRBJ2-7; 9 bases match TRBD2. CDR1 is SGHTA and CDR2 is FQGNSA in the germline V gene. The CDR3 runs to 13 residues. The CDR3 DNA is TGTGCCAGCAGCCTGGGACTAGCTTACGAGCGGTACTTC. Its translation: CASSLGLAYERYF.

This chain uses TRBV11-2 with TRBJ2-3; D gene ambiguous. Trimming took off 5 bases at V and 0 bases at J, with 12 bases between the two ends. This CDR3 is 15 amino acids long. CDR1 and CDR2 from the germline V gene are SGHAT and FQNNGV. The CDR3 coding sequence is TGTGCCAGCAGCCCCGTGAAAACTAGCACAGATACGCAGTATTTT. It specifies CASSPVKTSTDTQYF.

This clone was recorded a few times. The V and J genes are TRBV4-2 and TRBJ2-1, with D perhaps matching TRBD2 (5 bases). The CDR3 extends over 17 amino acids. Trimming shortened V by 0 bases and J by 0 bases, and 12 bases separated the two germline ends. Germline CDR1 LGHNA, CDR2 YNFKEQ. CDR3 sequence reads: CASSQDGDLSSYNEQFF. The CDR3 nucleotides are TGTGCCAGCAGCCAAGACGGGGATCTTAGCTCCTACAATGAGCAGTTCTTC.

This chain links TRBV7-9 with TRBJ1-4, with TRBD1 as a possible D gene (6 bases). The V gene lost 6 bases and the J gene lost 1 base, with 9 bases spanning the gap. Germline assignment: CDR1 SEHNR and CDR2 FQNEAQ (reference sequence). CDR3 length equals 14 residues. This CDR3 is CASREQGTNEKLFF. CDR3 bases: TGTGCCAGCAGGGAACAGGGAACTAATGAAAAACTGTTTTTT.